These 18 T cell receptor beta chains were sequenced from one sample in a study of T cells after yellow fever vaccination (dated by TCRdb to about 2019). Library preparation employed 5' RACE. For sequencing, an Illumina HiSeq 2500 was employed. Using fastp trimming at Q25 and MiXCR clonotype assembly, TCRdb reanalyzed the public sequencing data and kept in-frame beta chains. Each CDR3 protein gets just one entry, which takes the most common genes and DNA from the rows behind it. The sample table contains about 340,000 distinct CDR3 sequences; only one count was recorded for 8.7% of them. The ten largest clones add up to more than 15% of the sample. The treatment or condition label of this sample denotes: live attenuated yellow fever vaccine strain. This sample comprised PBMCs, obtained on the day of the first yellow fever vaccination. Receptors were obtained from a man between 18 and 29 years old who received the YFV17D yellow fever vaccine.

This clonotype was counted ten times or more. The CDR3 loop reads CASESIGGGETQYF. CDR3 nucleotides: TGTGCCAGCGAATCCATCGGGGGTGGGGAGACCCAGTACTTC. This chain uses TRBV12-3 or TRBV12-4 with TRBJ2-5, with D perhaps TRBD2 (6 bases). This CDR3 contains 14 residues. V was clipped by 8 bases and J by 5 bases, with 18 bases between them.

The chain recombines TRBV4-1 with TRBJ1-2, with TRBD1 matching 12 bases. Germline values: CDR1 MGHRA, CDR2 YSYEKL. This CDR3 has 18 amino acids. The J segment lost 0 bases and the V segment lost 1 base, leaving 6 bases of the junction unmatched. The CDR3 DNA sequence: TGCGCCAGCAGCCAAGCCGGGACAGGGGGCAATACTAACTATGGCTACACCTTC. It yields the protein CASSQAGTGGNTNYGYTF.

This clonotype has only a few counts. This chain's CDR3 is CASSLGLAGSNEQFF. In DNA form, the CDR3 reads TGTGCCAGCAGTCTGGGACTAGCGGGGAGCAATGAGCAGTTCTTC. The chain recombines TRBV6-4 with TRBJ2-1; 13 nucleotides line up with TRBD2. Germline values: CDR1 MRHNA, CDR2 SNTAGT. Trimming removed 5 bases from V and 6 bases from J; junction bases left unmatched: 4. The length of the CDR3 is 15 residues.

This clonotype showed up many times. V gene TRBV2 combines with J gene TRBJ2-5; D may be TRBD1 (5 bases). CDR1 is SNHLY, CDR2 FYNNEI, per germline. V was cut by 7 bases and J by 1 base, with 10 bases left in between. This CDR3 contains 13 residues. CDR3 residues: CASIRQPQETQYF. CDR3 sequence (DNA): TGTGCCAGCATTAGACAGCCCCAAGAGACCCAGTACTTC.

The chain carries TRBV27 and TRBJ1-6; TRBD1 might be the D (6 bases). Trimming shortened V by 5 bases and J by 8 bases, and 16 bases separated the two germline ends. Germline CDR1 and CDR2: MNHEY and SMNVEV (reference sequence). The CDR3 extends over 15 amino acids. As DNA, the CDR3 is TGTGCCAGCAGTCTAAGGGGGGGCCAAGATTCACCCCTCCACTTT. Translation: CASSLRGGQDSPLHF.

Concerning this clonotype itself: A junction end diverges from the germline sequence, so it may reflect a read error. V usage is TRBV7-3 and J usage is TRBJ2-1, with D unclear. The germline V gene has CDR1 SGHTA and CDR2 FQGTGA. CDR3 length: 16 residues. CDR3 in DNA: TGTGCCGGCAGCCTCCAGACTGGAGTACAGAACAATGAGCAGTTCTTC. Its translation: CAGSLQTGVQNNEQFF.

This clonotype came up a few times. The chain has TRBV7-2 and TRBJ2-5, with 8 positions matching TRBD2. This CDR3 region has 13 residues. Trimming removed 5 bases from V and 7 bases from J; junction bases left unmatched: 6. Germline V lookup: CDR1 SGHTA, CDR2 FQGNSA. The chain's CDR3 is CASSEAGEGTQYF. CDR3 bases: TGTGCCAGCAGCGAAGCGGGGGAGGGGACCCAGTACTTC.

This clonotype appeared a few times. J is TRBJ2-5 and V is TRBV7-9; 12 bases line up with TRBD2. V lost 6 bases to trimming and J lost 6 bases; unmatched junction nucleotides: 8. Per the germline V gene, CDR1 is SEHNR and CDR2 is FQNEAQ (reference sequence). This CDR3 region has 15 residues. Written as DNA, the CDR3 is TGTGCCAGCAGACAAACTAGCGGGGGGCAACAGACCCAGTACTTC. It yields the protein CASRQTSGGQQTQYF.

This clonotype was recorded at least ten times. The gene calls are TRBV29-1 and TRBJ2-5, with TRBD1 matching over 7 bases. The V and J ends lost 6 bases and 5 bases, in that order; junction bases with no gene match: 6. Germline V lookup: CDR1 SQVTM, CDR2 ANQGSEA. This CDR3 spans 12 amino acids. The CDR3: CSVTGVEETQYF. The CDR3 bases are TGCAGCGTAACAGGGGTCGAGGAGACCCAGTACTTC.

The chain is built from TRBV7-2 and TRBJ1-1, with 7 nucleotides matching TRBD1. The CDR3 loop spans 12 amino acids. Germline CDR1 SGHTA, CDR2 FQGNSA. V trimming: 5 bases; J trimming: 6 bases; junction bases outside the gene matches: 3. The CDR3 protein is CASSEQGAEAFF. In DNA, the CDR3 is TGTGCCAGCAGCGAGCAGGGGGCTGAAGCTTTCTTT.

Regarding this clonotype: A much larger clonotype is one base distant, so this may be a read error. CDR3 residues: CASSYAGPGRGPFF. DNA for the CDR3: TGTGCCAGCAGTTACGCGGGACCGGGAAGGGGACCGTTTTTT. This sequence joins TRBV6-5 and TRBJ1-4; TRBD1 is a possible D gene (5 bases). Trimming left V 2 bases short and J 16 bases short, with 20 bases between. The CDR3 covers 14 residues. Germline values: CDR1 MNHEY, CDR2 SVGAGI.

The V and J genes are TRBV5-6 and TRBJ2-7; tentative D call: TRBD2 (6 bases). The CDR3 is made up of 14 amino acids. Germline V gene lookup returns CDR1 SGHDT and CDR2 YYEEEE. V lost 7 bases to trimming and J lost 1 base, with 15 bases between them. The DNA for the CDR3 is TGTGCCAGCCGGTGGCAGGACTATTCCTACGAGCAGTACGTC. It is translated as CASRWQDYSYEQYV.

The gene calls are TRBV24-1 and TRBJ2-3, with 11 bases identical to TRBD2. Per germline, CDR1 KGHDR and CDR2 SFDVKD. There are 17 residues in the CDR3. V lost 3 bases to trimming and J lost 2 bases; unmatched junction nucleotides: 6. CDR3 region: CATSDPGTSGNTDTQYF. The DNA of the CDR3 is TGTGCCACCAGTGATCCGGGGACTAGCGGAAACACAGATACGCAGTATTTT.

The table lists this clonotype with a few counts. The V call is TRBV20-1, the J call TRBJ1-6, with D possibly TRBD1 on 5 matching bases. The CDR3 is made up of 15 amino acids. Trimming removed 6 bases from V and 10 bases from J, with 22 bases in between. From germline, CDR1 is DFQATT and CDR2 SNEGSKA (reference sequence). The CDR3 region is CSAGPGHRLVSPLHF. CDR3 nucleotides: TGCAGTGCGGGACCGGGCCACCGATTGGTATCACCCCTCCACTTT.

Notes on this clonotype: A read error may be the cause here, since a much bigger clone is one base away. The chain is built from TRBV5-4 and TRBJ2-3, with TRBD2 matching over 9 bases. J was trimmed by 2 bases and V by 4 bases; bases with no gene match: 5. This CDR3 region has 15 residues. The germline V gene has CDR1 SGHNT and CDR2 YYREEE (reference sequence). The CDR3 is CASSQKRGATDTQYF. The CDR3 bases are TGTGCCAGCAGCCAAAAGCGGGGGGCCACAGATACGCAGTATTTT.

This clonotype has just a few counts. The chain links TRBV10-3 to TRBJ1-1; D might be TRBD1 (6 bases). The CDR3 is 13 amino acids. Trimming took 2 bases from V and 3 from J, leaving 7 bases between them. Germline V gene lookup returns CDR1 ENHRY and CDR2 SYGVKD. CDR3 coding DNA: TGTGCCATCAGTGAGACAGGGTACACTGAAGCTTTCTTT. It yields the protein CAISETGYTEAFF.

This chain joins TRBV11-2 and TRBJ2-3; D might be TRBD2 (6 bases). CDR1 and CDR2 from the germline V gene are SGHAT and FQNNGV. The CDR3 sequence is 13 residues long. V lost 6 bases to trimming and J lost 4 bases, with 11 bases between them. For the CDR3, the DNA is TGTGCCAGCAGTTGGTCGGGGGCAGATACGCAGTATTTT. This translates into CASSWSGADTQYF.

In its sample, this clonotype was seen many times. The chain links TRBV7-9 to TRBJ2-1; the D call may be TRBD1 or TRBD2 (6 bases each). The CDR3 consists of 15 residues. The germline gives CDR1 SEHNR, CDR2 FQNEAQ (reference sequence). V shed 3 bases and J shed 6 bases, with 15 bases lying between them. The CDR3 sequence is CASSFRGKGGNEQFF. CDR3 in DNA: TGTGCCAGCAGCTTCCGGGGTAAGGGGGGCAATGAGCAGTTCTTC.